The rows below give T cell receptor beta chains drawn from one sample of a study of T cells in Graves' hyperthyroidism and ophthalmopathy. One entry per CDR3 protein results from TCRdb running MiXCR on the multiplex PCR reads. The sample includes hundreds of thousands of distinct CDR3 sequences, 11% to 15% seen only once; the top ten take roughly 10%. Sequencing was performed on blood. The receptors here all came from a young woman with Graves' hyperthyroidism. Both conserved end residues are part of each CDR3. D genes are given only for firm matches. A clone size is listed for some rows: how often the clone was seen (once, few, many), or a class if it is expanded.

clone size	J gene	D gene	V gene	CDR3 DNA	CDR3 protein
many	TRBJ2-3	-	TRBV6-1	TGTGCCAGCAGTTACTTCCCTAGAAGCCTTATTGAGAGTATGCAGTATTTT	CASSYFPRSLIESMQYF
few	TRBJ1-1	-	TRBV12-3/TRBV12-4	TGTGCCAGCAGATCTCAAATGAACACTGAAGCTTTCTTT	CASRSQMNTEAFF
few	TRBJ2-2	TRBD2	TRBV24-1	TGTGCCACCAGCGGGAGCGGGAACGCACACGGGGAGCTGTTTTTT	CATSGSGNAHGELFF
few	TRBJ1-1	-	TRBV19	TGTGCCAGTAGTATTTCTGCGAACACTGAAGCTTTCTTT	CASSISANTEAFF
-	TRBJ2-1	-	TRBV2	TGTGCCAGCAATCTTCTAAGCTCCTACAATGAGCAGTTCTTC	CASNLLSSYNEQFF
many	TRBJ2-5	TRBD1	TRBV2	TGTGCCAGCAGTGAAGATAACAGGGGAAGGGGGACCCAGTACTTC	CASSEDNRGRGTQYF
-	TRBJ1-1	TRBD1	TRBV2	TGTGCCAGCACCCGGACAGGCATGGCTTTCTTT	CASTRTGMAFF
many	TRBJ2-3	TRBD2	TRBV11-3	TGTGCCAGCAGCCCGGGACTAGTTACTGATACGCAGTATTTT	CASSPGLVTDTQYF
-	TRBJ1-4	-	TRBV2	TGTGCCAGCAGCGTTAATGAGGGGACTAATGAAAAACTGTTTTTT	CASSVNEGTNEKLFF
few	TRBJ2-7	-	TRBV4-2	TGTGCCAGCAGCCCCGGGAGTTCCGTCGAGCAGTACTTC	CASSPGSSVEQYF
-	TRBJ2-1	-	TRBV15	TGTGCCACCAGCAGAGATTCGGCAGGCTACAATGAGCAGTTCTTC	CATSRDSAGYNEQFF
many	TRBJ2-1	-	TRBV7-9	TGTGCCAGCAGCCAAATTATGGCGCCTGAGCAGTTCTTC	CASSQIMAPEQFF
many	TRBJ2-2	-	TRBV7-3	TGTGCCAGCAGCTTAATGGCCGGAACTCCATCCGGGGAGCTGTTTTTT	CASSLMAGTPSGELFF
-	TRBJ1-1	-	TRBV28	TGTGCCAGCAGTCCTACCCCCCGCGGGACTGAAGCTTTCTTT	CASSPTPRGTEAFF
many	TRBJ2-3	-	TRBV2	TGTGCCAGCAGGGGGTCGGGGCTTAGCACAGATACGCAGTATTTT	CASRGSGLSTDTQYF
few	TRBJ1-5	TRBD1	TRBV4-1	TGCGCCAGCAGCTACCGGGACAGGGACCAATCGTGGCCCCAGCATTTT	CASSYRDRDQSWPQHF
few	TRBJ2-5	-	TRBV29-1	TGCAGCGTTGGTGGGATAGAGACCCAGTACTTC	CSVGGIETQYF
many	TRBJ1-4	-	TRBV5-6	TGTGCCAGCAGCCGAGACAGAGTTAATGAAAAACTGTTTTTT	CASSRDRVNEKLFF
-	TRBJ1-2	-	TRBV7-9	TGTGCCAGCAGCTTAGCTTTTGGTCATGGCTACACCTTC	CASSLAFGHGYTF